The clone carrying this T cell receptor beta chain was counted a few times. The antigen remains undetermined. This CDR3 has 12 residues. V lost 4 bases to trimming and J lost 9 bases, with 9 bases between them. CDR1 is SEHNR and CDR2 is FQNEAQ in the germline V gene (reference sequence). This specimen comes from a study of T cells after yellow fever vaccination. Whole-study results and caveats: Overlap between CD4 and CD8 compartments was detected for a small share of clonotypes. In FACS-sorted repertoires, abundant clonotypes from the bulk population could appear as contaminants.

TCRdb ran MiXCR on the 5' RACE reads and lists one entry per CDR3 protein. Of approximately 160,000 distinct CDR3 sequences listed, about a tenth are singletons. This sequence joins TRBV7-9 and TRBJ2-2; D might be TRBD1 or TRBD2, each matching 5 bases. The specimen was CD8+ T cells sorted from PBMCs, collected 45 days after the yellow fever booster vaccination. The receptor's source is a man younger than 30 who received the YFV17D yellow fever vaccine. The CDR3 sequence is CASSWGLRELFF. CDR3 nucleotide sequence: TGTGCCAGCAGCTGGGGGTTGAGGGAGCTGTTTTTT.